This T cell receptor beta chain is from a study of OX40 agonist ivuxolimab in advanced cancers. As to this clone: As yet, its antigen is unknown.

V gave up 0 bases and J gave up 9 bases; unmatched junction bases: 12. The CDR3 is 15 residues long. From germline, CDR1 is SGHRS and CDR2 YFSETQ. Profiling relied on immunoSEQ multiplex PCR, and the TCRdb table lists in-frame clones only, not all of them. The data contain fewer than 75,000 clones, approximately 93% of them seen just once; the ten biggest clones take up less than 2.5%. Study conclusions and caveats: Expanded clones were, on average, more numerous among CD8+ T cells than CD4+.

This material consisted of CD4+ or CD8+ T cells sorted from blood, taken in a trial of the OX40 agonist ivuxolimab. The clonotype originates from an adult with an advanced solid tumor such as melanoma, head and neck, liver or kidney cancer. This chain connects TRBV5-1 to TRBJ2-7, with TRBD1 matching over 7 bases. The CDR3 loop reads CASSLGDSQPTVQYF. For the CDR3, the DNA is TGCGCCAGCAGCTTGGGGGACAGCCAACCTACCGTGCAGTACTTC.